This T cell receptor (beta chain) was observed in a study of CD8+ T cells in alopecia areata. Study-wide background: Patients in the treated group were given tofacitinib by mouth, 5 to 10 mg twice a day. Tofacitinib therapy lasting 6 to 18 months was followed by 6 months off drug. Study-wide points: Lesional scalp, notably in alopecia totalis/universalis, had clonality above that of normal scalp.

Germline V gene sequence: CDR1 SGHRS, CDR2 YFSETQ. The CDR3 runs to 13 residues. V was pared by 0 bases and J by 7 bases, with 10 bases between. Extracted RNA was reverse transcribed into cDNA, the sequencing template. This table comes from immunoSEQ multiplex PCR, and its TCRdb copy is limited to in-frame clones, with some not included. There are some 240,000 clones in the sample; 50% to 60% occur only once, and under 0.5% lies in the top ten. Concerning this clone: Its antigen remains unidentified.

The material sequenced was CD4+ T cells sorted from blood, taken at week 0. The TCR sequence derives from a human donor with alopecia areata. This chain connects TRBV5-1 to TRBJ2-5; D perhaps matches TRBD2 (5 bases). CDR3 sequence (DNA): TGCGCCAGCAGCTTGGAGAGGGCCGGGACCCAGTACTTC. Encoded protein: CASSLERAGTQYF.